Listed here are 14 T cell receptor beta chains from one sample, sequenced in a study of T cell responses to AZD1222 COVID-19 vaccine. Sequencing was performed with immunoSEQ multiplex PCR; in TCRdb, only in-frame clones are kept and a portion is missing. The table has about 140,000 clones, roughly 91% seen once. The sample consisted of peripheral blood, taken 28 days after the second AZD1222 dose. The receptor set was obtained from an adult who received the AZD1222 COVID-19 vaccine.

This rearrangement joins TRBV6-2 or TRBV6-3 to TRBJ2-4; D gene ambiguous. Germline assignment: CDR1 MNHEY and CDR2 SVGEGT. The CDR3 has 17 amino acids. Trimming stripped 0 bases from V and 3 bases from J, with 15 bases between. CDR3: CASSYSVSGSDKNIQYF. The CDR3 nucleotides are TGTGCCAGCAGTTACTCTGTTTCCGGGTCAGACAAAAACATTCAGTACTTC.

The chain uses TRBV11-1 and TRBJ2-5; the D gene is possibly TRBD2 (7 bases). The V and J ends lost 6 bases and 5 bases respectively, with 22 bases between them. The germline V gene encodes CDR1 SGHAT and CDR2 FQDESV (reference sequence). The CDR3 has 16 amino acids. The CDR3 protein is CASSLSYGGQEETQYF. The CDR3 bases are TGTGCCAGCAGTTTATCGTACGGGGGGCAGGAGGAGACCCAGTACTTC.

This rearrangement joins TRBV27 to TRBJ1-4; D is uncertain. V lost 8 bases and J 12 bases, leaving 16 bases between the germline ends. Per the germline V gene, CDR1 is MNHEY and CDR2 is SMNVEV (reference sequence). The CDR3 covers 12 residues. CDR3 amino acids: CASGVLDGELFF. In nucleotides, the CDR3 is TGTGCCAGCGGAGTCCTGGACGGGGAACTGTTTTTT.

The V and J genes are TRBV7-8 and TRBJ1-1; possibly TRBD1 for D (5 bases). Germline values: CDR1 SGHVS, CDR2 FQNEAQ. V lost 1 base and J 0 bases, leaving 18 bases between the germline ends. This CDR3 spans 18 amino acids. This CDR3 reads CASSLVWQGGIMNTEAFF. The CDR3 DNA follows: TGTGCCAGCAGCTTAGTTTGGCAGGGAGGCATCATGAACACTGAAGCTTTCTTT.

The chain has TRBV2 and TRBJ1-1; D is undetermined. The CDR3 is 12 amino acids. Germline CDR1 and CDR2: SNHLY and FYNNEI. The V gene lost 7 bases and the J gene lost 0 bases, with 6 bases spanning the gap. The CDR3 DNA is TGTGCCAGCACGTGGGTGAACACTGAAGCTTTCTTT. Its protein is CASTWVNTEAFF.

The V gene is TRBV5-1, the J gene TRBJ1-4, with 7 bases lining up with TRBD1. The CDR3 contains 14 residues. From germline, CDR1 is SGHRS and CDR2 YFSETQ. J was trimmed by 7 bases and V by 4 bases; bases with no gene match: 7. The DNA of the CDR3 is TGCGCCAGCAGCCAACAGGGGTCAGGTGAAAAACTGTTTTTT. It is translated as CASSQQGSGEKLFF.

The rearrangement uses TRBV2 and TRBJ1-5, with 7 bases matching TRBD1. With V trimmed by 10 bases and J by 0 bases, 3 bases remained unmatched. CDR1 and CDR2 (germline): SNHLY, FYNNEI. CDR3 length: 13 amino acids. CDR3 sequence (DNA): TGTGCCACCACAGGGGATAGCAATCAGCCCCAGCATTTT. It translates to CATTGDSNQPQHF.

The rearrangement joins TRBV11-1 to TRBJ1-4; D perhaps matches TRBD1 (5 bases). The V end was cut by 5 bases, the J end by 8 bases, with 12 bases between. The CDR3 consists of 13 residues. Germline values: CDR1 SGHAT, CDR2 FQDESV (reference sequence). CDR3 coding DNA: TGTGCCAGCAGCGGGGCGGTAGGAGAAAAACTGTTTTTT. This encodes CASSGAVGEKLFF.

This clone appeared once. The genes are TRBV11-2 and TRBJ2-7, with 10 bases identical to TRBD1. Germline assignment: CDR1 SGHAT and CDR2 FQNNGV. Germline trimming cut 5 bases from V and 4 bases from J; bases unmatched to any gene: 5. The CDR3 is 14 residues long. DNA for the CDR3: TGTGCCAGCAGCACGGACAGGGGGTTTTACGAGCAGTACTTC. This gives the protein CASSTDRGFYEQYF.

J is TRBJ1-2 and V is TRBV20-1; possible D gene TRBD1, 5 bases. CDR1 DFQATT and CDR2 SNEGSKA come from the germline V gene (reference sequence). V was cut by 3 bases and J by 3 bases, with 8 bases left in between. This CDR3 contains 12 residues. The CDR3 loop is CSASQGDYGYTF. CDR3 bases: TGCAGTGCTAGTCAAGGGGACTATGGCTACACCTTC.

This clone was picked up one time. The chain is built from TRBV5-1 and TRBJ2-5; D may be TRBD1 (7 bases). Trimming removed 5 bases from V and 5 bases from J, with 16 bases in between. Per the germline V gene, CDR1 is SGHRS and CDR2 is YFSETQ. There are 14 residues in the CDR3. The CDR3 nucleotides read TGCGCCAGCAGTTCTACAGGGGCGGGGGAGACCCAGTACTTC. Translating gives CASSSTGAGETQYF.

The chain combines TRBV6-5 with TRBJ2-2; TRBD2 agrees at 8 bases. The CDR3 has 16 residues. Unmatched junction bases numbered 4, after V lost 0 bases and J lost 4 bases. Looked up from germline, CDR1 is MNHEY and CDR2 is SVGAGI. CDR3 in amino acids: CASSYSASGSTGELFF. The CDR3 bases are TGTGCCAGCAGTTACTCGGCGAGCGGGAGCACCGGGGAGCTGTTTTTT.

This chain connects TRBV18 to TRBJ1-2, with 7 bases fitting TRBD1. The CDR3 is 17 residues long. Looked up from germline, CDR1 is KGHSH and CDR2 is LQKENI. With V trimmed by 2 bases and J by 2 bases, 11 bases remained unmatched. CDR3 coding DNA: TGTGCCAGCTCACCAAGGTCCCCCGAGGGACAGAACTATGGCTACACCTTC. Translation: CASSPRSPEGQNYGYTF.

This sequence joins TRBV5-6 and TRBJ2-3, with 13 bases identical to TRBD2. This CDR3 comprises 17 residues. The V gene end was trimmed by 4 bases and the J gene end by 2 bases; junction bases not matched to a gene: 7. Germline CDR1 SGHDT, CDR2 YYEEEE. CDR3 amino acids: CASSKVTSGGFTDTQYF. The CDR3 DNA reads TGTGCCAGCAGCAAAGTGACTAGCGGGGGGTTCACAGATACGCAGTATTTT.